The sample holds many counts of the clone carrying this T cell receptor beta chain. Its antigen remains unidentified. It is unclear where the CDR3 begins or ends on the DNA, so no DNA is shown, and the CDR3 is as TCRdb lists it. The data are from a study of response to subunit inactivated influenza vaccine. Study observations and caveats: Each seasonal influenza vaccination, the authors suggested, recruits few new T cells.

TCRdb fed the RT-PCR reads into MiXCR, producing one record per CDR3 protein. The table lists roughly 780,000 distinct CDR3 sequences, around a sixth of them singletons. CDR1 DFQATT and CDR2 SNEGSKA come from the germline V gene (reference sequence). 14 amino acids form the CDR3, both terminal residues included. The TCR sequence derives from a man aged 45-65 years who received an inactivated influenza vaccine. Material: PBMCs from blood, obtained around 5 days after vaccination. The V gene is TRBV20-1, the J gene TRBJ1-2; no check of the table's D call, TRBD1, against the DNA was made. CDR3 amino acids: CSIFGPGSSYGYTF.